This is a list of T cell receptor beta chains from one sample in a study of shared clonotypes between healthy human individuals. The repertoire was sequenced with immunoSEQ multiplex PCR; TCRdb's copy has only in-frame clones and lacks some. The repertoire includes more than 2 million clones, about 95% of them detected once, and around 1.1% sits in the top ten. The sample taken for sequencing was naive CD8+ T cells sorted from blood. The receptor source for this set is a man aged 18-30 years in good health. The CDR3 runs from the conserved cysteine through the conserved F or W. A D gene is named only where the DNA matches it firmly. Clone size is shown for a subset of rows, as once, few, many or a class of expanded clone.

clone size: once; V gene: TRBV7-2; J gene: TRBJ2-1; D gene: TRBD2; CDR3 DNA: TGTGCCAGCAGCCCACTAGCGGGGCCCTACAATGAGCAGTTCTTC; CDR3 protein: CASSPLAGPYNEQFF
clone size: .; V gene: TRBV11-3; J gene: TRBJ1-3; D gene: .; CDR3 DNA: TGTGCCAGCAGCCTAGCAGGGCTTGGAAACACCATATATTTT; CDR3 protein: CASSLAGLGNTIYF
clone size: .; V gene: TRBV28; J gene: TRBJ2-1; D gene: TRBD2; CDR3 DNA: TGTGCCAGCAGTACACTAGCGCAATACCCGAGCTCCTACAATGAGCAGTTCTTC; CDR3 protein: CASSTLAQYPSSYNEQFF
clone size: .; V gene: TRBV5-1; J gene: TRBJ2-3; D gene: TRBD2; CDR3 DNA: TGCGCCAGCACAAGGCTTGGCGGGGACTATAGCACAGATACGCAGTATTTT; CDR3 protein: CASTRLGGDYSTDTQYF
clone size: .; V gene: TRBV2; J gene: TRBJ2-1; D gene: .; CDR3 DNA: TGTGCCAGCAGCCTGGGACATTACAATGAGCAGTTCTTC; CDR3 protein: CASSLGHYNEQFF
clone size: .; V gene: TRBV6-5; J gene: TRBJ2-5; D gene: TRBD2; CDR3 DNA: TGTGCCAGCAGTTACGGACTAGCGGGTATTGAGTACTTC; CDR3 protein: CASSYGLAGIEYF
clone size: .; V gene: TRBV5-4; J gene: TRBJ2-5; D gene: .; CDR3 DNA: TGTGCCAGCACCTTGAACGTACAAGAGACCCAGTACTTC; CDR3 protein: CASTLNVQETQYF
clone size: .; V gene: TRBV27; J gene: TRBJ2-6; D gene: TRBD2; CDR3 DNA: TGTGCCAGCAAGCTAGCGGACTCTGGGGCCAACGTCCTGACTTTC; CDR3 protein: CASKLADSGANVLTF
clone size: .; V gene: TRBV7-9; J gene: TRBJ1-2; D gene: TRBD1; CDR3 DNA: TGTGCCAGCAGCTCTGGACAGGGGGCTCGCGGCTACACCTTC; CDR3 protein: CASSSGQGARGYTF
clone size: .; V gene: TRBV11-2; J gene: TRBJ2-7; D gene: .; CDR3 DNA: TGTGCCAGCAGCCGGTCGGCAGGGGAAACCTACGAGCAGTACTTC; CDR3 protein: CASSRSAGETYEQYF
clone size: .; V gene: TRBV9; J gene: TRBJ2-7; D gene: .; CDR3 DNA: TGTGCCAGCAGCGTAGCGGACGAGCAGTACTTC; CDR3 protein: CASSVADEQYF
clone size: .; V gene: TRBV5-1; J gene: TRBJ2-2; D gene: TRBD2; CDR3 DNA: TGCGCCAGCAGCTTGGTACTACACCTAGCGGAGGGGAACACCGGGGAGCTGTTTTTT; CDR3 protein: CASSLVLHLAEGNTGELFF
clone size: .; V gene: TRBV10-3; J gene: TRBJ2-2; D gene: .; CDR3 DNA: TGTGCCATCAGTGGGACAGATGCCGGGGAGCTGTTTTTT; CDR3 protein: CAISGTDAGELFF
clone size: .; V gene: TRBV30; J gene: TRBJ1-4; D gene: .; CDR3 DNA: TGTGCCTGGAGTGGGACCGGTGCAACTAATGAAAAACTGTTTTTT; CDR3 protein: CAWSGTGATNEKLFF
clone size: .; V gene: TRBV19; J gene: TRBJ1-5; D gene: TRBD1; CDR3 DNA: TGTGCCAGCTTACCGGGACAGCAGCACAATCAGCCCCAGCATTTT; CDR3 protein: CASLPGQQHNQPQHF
clone size: .; V gene: TRBV6-1; J gene: TRBJ2-3; D gene: .; CDR3 DNA: TGTGCCAGCAGTGGCGAACAGGGAGCAGATACGCAGTATTTT; CDR3 protein: CASSGEQGADTQYF
clone size: .; V gene: TRBV4-1; J gene: TRBJ1-5; D gene: .; CDR3 DNA: TGCGCCAGCAGCCAAGTTAATAGCAATCAGCCCCAGCATTTT; CDR3 protein: CASSQVNSNQPQHF
clone size: .; V gene: TRBV6-5; J gene: TRBJ2-5; D gene: .; CDR3 DNA: TGTGCCAGCGGACCAGGGGGGAGAGAGACCCAGTACTTC; CDR3 protein: CASGPGGRETQYF
clone size: .; V gene: TRBV5-1; J gene: TRBJ1-1; D gene: TRBD1; CDR3 DNA: TGCGCCAGCAGCTTCCCCGGGACAGGGAGCACTGAAGCTTTCTTT; CDR3 protein: CASSFPGTGSTEAFF
clone size: .; V gene: TRBV19; J gene: TRBJ2-5; D gene: .; CDR3 DNA: TGTGCCAGTAGTATGAGTTGGGAAGAGACCCAGTACTTC; CDR3 protein: CASSMSWEETQYF
clone size: .; V gene: TRBV5-6; J gene: TRBJ2-1; D gene: TRBD2; CDR3 DNA: TGTGCCAGCAGCGAGTCGGGCGGGAGTGAGTTCTTC; CDR3 protein: CASSESGGSEFF
clone size: .; V gene: TRBV5-6; J gene: TRBJ2-1; D gene: .; CDR3 DNA: TGTGCCAGCAGCTTGAGGTCCTCCTTCGAGCAGTTCTTC; CDR3 protein: CASSLRSSFEQFF
clone size: .; V gene: TRBV19; J gene: TRBJ1-5; D gene: TRBD1; CDR3 DNA: TGTGCCAGTAGTTCATCGGGACAGCACAATCAGCCCCAGCATTTT; CDR3 protein: CASSSSGQHNQPQHF
clone size: .; V gene: TRBV5-5; J gene: TRBJ2-7; D gene: .; CDR3 DNA: TGTGCCAGCAGCTTAACCAGGAGTTACGAGCAGTACTTC; CDR3 protein: CASSLTRSYEQYF
clone size: .; V gene: TRBV6-1; J gene: TRBJ2-7; D gene: TRBD1; CDR3 DNA: TGTGCCAGCAGTGAATTAGGGACAGGAGATTACGAGCAGTACTTC; CDR3 protein: CASSELGTGDYEQYF
clone size: .; V gene: TRBV9; J gene: TRBJ2-5; D gene: TRBD2; CDR3 DNA: TGTGCCAGCAGCCCCGCGGGGGGCCACCAAGAGACCCAGTACTTC; CDR3 protein: CASSPAGGHQETQYF
clone size: .; V gene: TRBV28; J gene: TRBJ1-4; D gene: TRBD1; CDR3 DNA: TGTGCCAGCAGTTTAGCCGGGACAGGGGCAGAAAAACTGTTTTTT; CDR3 protein: CASSLAGTGAEKLFF
clone size: .; V gene: TRBV5-1; J gene: TRBJ1-1; D gene: .; CDR3 DNA: TGCGCCAGCAGCTTACGGACGCAGGGAAGCACTGAAGCTTTCTTT; CDR3 protein: CASSLRTQGSTEAFF
clone size: once; V gene: TRBV7-9; J gene: TRBJ2-7; D gene: .; CDR3 DNA: TGTGCCAGCAGCTGGACTGGGCCCAGAGGCGAGCAGTACTTC; CDR3 protein: CASSWTGPRGEQYF
clone size: .; V gene: TRBV29-1; J gene: TRBJ1-1; D gene: TRBD1; CDR3 DNA: TGCAGCGTCTCGGACAGGCTTAATTCGGGTACTGAAGCTTTCTTT; CDR3 protein: CSVSDRLNSGTEAFF
clone size: .; V gene: TRBV19; J gene: TRBJ2-7; D gene: .; CDR3 DNA: TGTGCCAGTAGTTTTACGACAGGTCCTATCTACGAGCAGTACTTC; CDR3 protein: CASSFTTGPIYEQYF
clone size: .; V gene: TRBV28; J gene: TRBJ2-1; D gene: TRBD2; CDR3 DNA: TGTGCCAGCAGTTCGACTAGCGGGAGGTTTTCGAATGAGCAGTTCTTC; CDR3 protein: CASSSTSGRFSNEQFF
clone size: once; V gene: TRBV5-1; J gene: TRBJ2-7; D gene: .; CDR3 DNA: TGCGCCAGCAGCCCCGAAACTAGGGCCCTGGACGAGCAGTACTTC; CDR3 protein: CASSPETRALDEQYF
clone size: few; V gene: TRBV6-1; J gene: TRBJ2-3; D gene: TRBD1; CDR3 DNA: TGTGCCAGCAGTGAAGGGGACAGAAACACAGATACGCAGTATTTT; CDR3 protein: CASSEGDRNTDTQYF
clone size: .; V gene: TRBV4-1; J gene: TRBJ2-7; D gene: .; CDR3 DNA: TGCGCCAGCAGCCATCATGGGGCGTACGAGCAGTACTTC; CDR3 protein: CASSHHGAYEQYF
clone size: .; V gene: TRBV2; J gene: TRBJ2-5; D gene: .; CDR3 DNA: TGTGCCAGCAGTGGGTGGGTTGAGACCCAGTACTTC; CDR3 protein: CASSGWVETQYF
clone size: .; V gene: TRBV11-1; J gene: TRBJ2-1; D gene: TRBD2; CDR3 DNA: TGTGCCAGCAGCCTGGGGGACTACGGCTCCTACAATGAGCAGTTCTTC; CDR3 protein: CASSLGDYGSYNEQFF
clone size: once; V gene: TRBV11-2; J gene: TRBJ2-2; D gene: TRBD2; CDR3 DNA: TGTGCCAGCAGCCCCCCTAGCGGGAGAAACACCGGGGAGCTGTTTTTT; CDR3 protein: CASSPPSGRNTGELFF
clone size: .; V gene: TRBV4-1; J gene: TRBJ2-5; D gene: .; CDR3 DNA: TGCGCCAGCAGCCAAGCGATAAGCTTGAAGGGGTTATCCCAAGAGACCCAGTACTTC; CDR3 protein: CASSQAISLKGLSQETQYF
clone size: .; V gene: TRBV4-1; J gene: TRBJ2-7; D gene: .; CDR3 DNA: TGCGCCAGCAGCCGGGGGGTCTCCTACGAGCAGTACTTC; CDR3 protein: CASSRGVSYEQYF
clone size: once; V gene: TRBV12-5; J gene: TRBJ2-3; D gene: .; CDR3 DNA: TGTGCTAGTGGCCCCATGGGTGGGACGGCAGATACGCAGTATTTT; CDR3 protein: CASGPMGGTADTQYF
clone size: once; V gene: TRBV6-6; J gene: TRBJ2-1; D gene: .; CDR3 DNA: TGTGCCCTCCGCCGACTAGGGGGAAACAATGAGCAGTTCTTC; CDR3 protein: CALRRLGGNNEQFF
clone size: .; V gene: TRBV29-1; J gene: TRBJ2-5; D gene: .; CDR3 DNA: TGCAGCGTTCAAAGGGTCCAAGAGACCCAGTACTTC; CDR3 protein: CSVQRVQETQYF
clone size: .; V gene: TRBV5-6; J gene: TRBJ1-2; D gene: TRBD1; CDR3 DNA: TGTGCCAGCAGCTGGAGGGGACAGCTGATCGGCTACACCTTC; CDR3 protein: CASSWRGQLIGYTF
clone size: .; V gene: TRBV18; J gene: TRBJ1-5; D gene: .; CDR3 DNA: TGTGCCAGCTCACCAGGAGGGGGAGATCAGCCCCAGCATTTT; CDR3 protein: CASSPGGGDQPQHF
clone size: .; V gene: TRBV7-9; J gene: TRBJ2-2; D gene: .; CDR3 DNA: TGTGCCAGCAGCTTAGGGCAGGGGAGCGGGGAGCTGTTTTTT; CDR3 protein: CASSLGQGSGELFF
clone size: .; V gene: TRBV29-1; J gene: TRBJ2-7; D gene: .; CDR3 DNA: TGCAGCGTTTGGGGGGAATCCTACGAGCAGTACTTC; CDR3 protein: CSVWGESYEQYF
clone size: .; V gene: TRBV2; J gene: TRBJ1-1; D gene: .; CDR3 DNA: TGTGCCAGCAGTGAGGTCACTGAAGCTTTCTTT; CDR3 protein: CASSEVTEAFF
clone size: .; V gene: TRBV9; J gene: TRBJ1-2; D gene: TRBD1; CDR3 DNA: TGTGCCAGCAGCGCCCAAGAGGGGGCGGAGGGCTACACCTTC; CDR3 protein: CASSAQEGAEGYTF
clone size: .; V gene: TRBV27; J gene: TRBJ2-6; D gene: .; CDR3 DNA: TGTGCCAGCAGTTTAGGGGGAGGCGCTGGGGCCAACGTCCTGACTTTC; CDR3 protein: CASSLGGGAGANVLTF